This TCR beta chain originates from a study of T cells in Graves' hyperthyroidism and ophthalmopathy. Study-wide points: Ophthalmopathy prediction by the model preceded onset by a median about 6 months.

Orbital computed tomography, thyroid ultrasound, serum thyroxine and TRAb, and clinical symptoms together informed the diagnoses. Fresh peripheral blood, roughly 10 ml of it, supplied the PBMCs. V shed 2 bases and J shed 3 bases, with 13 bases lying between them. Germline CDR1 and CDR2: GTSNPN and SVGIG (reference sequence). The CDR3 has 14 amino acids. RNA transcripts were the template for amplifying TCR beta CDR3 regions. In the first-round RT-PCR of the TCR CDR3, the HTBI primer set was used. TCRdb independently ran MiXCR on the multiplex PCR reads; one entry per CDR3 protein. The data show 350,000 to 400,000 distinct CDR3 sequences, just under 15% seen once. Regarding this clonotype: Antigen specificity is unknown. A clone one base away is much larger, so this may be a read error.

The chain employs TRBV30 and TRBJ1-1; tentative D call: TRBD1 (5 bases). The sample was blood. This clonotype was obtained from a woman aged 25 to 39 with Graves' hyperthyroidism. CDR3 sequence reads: CAWSWDGLDTEAFF. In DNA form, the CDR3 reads TGTGCCTGGAGTTGGGACGGCTTGGACACTGAAGCTTTCTTT.